A selection of T cell receptor beta chains follows, all from one sample in a study of blood T cell repertoires in COVID-19. Sequencing was performed with immunoSEQ multiplex PCR; in TCRdb, only in-frame clones are kept and a portion is missing. The sample contains under 200,000 clones, approximately 90% of which appear only once. The sample consisted of peripheral blood. The receptors here all came from a man between 18 and 35 years old with acute or convalescent COVID-19. Both conserved end residues are part of each CDR3. Fields, in order: V gene, J gene, D gene, CDR3 DNA, CDR3 protein. D genes are given only for firm matches.

V gene: TRBV7-9
J gene: TRBJ2-7
D gene: TRBD2
CDR3 DNA: TGTGCCAGCACGCGGGGGGTCGTGTTCTACGAGCAGTACTTC
CDR3 protein: CASTRGVVFYEQYF

V gene: TRBV5-6
J gene: TRBJ1-2
D gene: NA
CDR3 DNA: TGTGCCAGCAGCTTGGGCGGTTCAGGGGAGAGAGGCTACACCTTC
CDR3 protein: CASSLGGSGERGYTF

V gene: TRBV6-6
J gene: TRBJ1-1
D gene: TRBD1
CDR3 DNA: TGTGCCAGCAATACCCAGGGGGTGAACACTGAAGCTTTCTTT
CDR3 protein: CASNTQGVNTEAFF

V gene: TRBV7-9
J gene: TRBJ2-7
D gene: TRBD2
CDR3 DNA: TGTGCCAGCAGCTTAGGTCTTCTAGCGGGAGGGGAGAGCTACGAGCAGTACTTC
CDR3 protein: CASSLGLLAGGESYEQYF

V gene: TRBV7-2
J gene: TRBJ2-1
D gene: NA
CDR3 DNA: TGTGCCAGCAGCCTCGATGGGAGAAATGAGCAGTTCTTC
CDR3 protein: CASSLDGRNEQFF

V gene: TRBV6-2/TRBV6-3
J gene: TRBJ2-1
D gene: TRBD2
CDR3 DNA: TGTGCCAGCAGTTACAGCCTAGCGGGCTACAATGAGCAGTTCTTC
CDR3 protein: CASSYSLAGYNEQFF

V gene: TRBV7-9
J gene: TRBJ2-7
D gene: NA
CDR3 DNA: TGTGCCAGCAGCTTCCCTACGTTCGAGCAGTACTTC
CDR3 protein: CASSFPTFEQYF

V gene: TRBV30
J gene: TRBJ1-5
D gene: TRBD1
CDR3 DNA: TGTGCCTGGAGTGTCCGTACCGGGACAGGGTTTAGCAATCAGCCCCAGCATTTT
CDR3 protein: CAWSVRTGTGFSNQPQHF

V gene: TRBV9
J gene: TRBJ1-1
D gene: NA
CDR3 DNA: TGTGCCAGCAGCGCCCCTCCGAGGAGCCTGAACACTGAAGCTTTCTTT
CDR3 protein: CASSAPPRSLNTEAFF

V gene: TRBV6-5
J gene: TRBJ2-7
D gene: TRBD2
CDR3 DNA: TGTGCCAGCAGTTGGGGAGGGTACGAGCAGTACTTC
CDR3 protein: CASSWGGYEQYF

V gene: TRBV14
J gene: TRBJ1-2
D gene: TRBD1
CDR3 DNA: TGTGCCAGCAGCCAAGGAGCCAATGGGGACAGGGCTGACTATGGCTACACCTTC
CDR3 protein: CASSQGANGDRADYGYTF

V gene: TRBV2
J gene: TRBJ2-2
D gene: NA
CDR3 DNA: TGTGCCAGCGAGATAGCGCCGAACACCGGGGAGCTGTTTTTT
CDR3 protein: CASEIAPNTGELFF

V gene: TRBV7-6
J gene: TRBJ2-1
D gene: TRBD2
CDR3 DNA: TGTGCCAGCAGCTTAGGTAGGACTAGAAACTACAATGAGCAGTTCTTC
CDR3 protein: CASSLGRTRNYNEQFF

V gene: TRBV19
J gene: TRBJ1-2
D gene: NA
CDR3 DNA: TGTGCCAGTAGTATAGGTCTCACAGGCTTAGCTAACTATGGCTACACCTTC
CDR3 protein: CASSIGLTGLANYGYTF

V gene: TRBV7-8
J gene: TRBJ2-1
D gene: NA
CDR3 DNA: TGTGCCAGCAGCTTAGCGGGGGCTGGTAGGCATGAGCAGTTCTTC
CDR3 protein: CASSLAGAGRHEQFF

V gene: TRBV5-1
J gene: TRBJ2-7
D gene: NA
CDR3 DNA: TGCGCCAGCCGTAAAGGGGTTTACGAGCAGTACTTC
CDR3 protein: CASRKGVYEQYF